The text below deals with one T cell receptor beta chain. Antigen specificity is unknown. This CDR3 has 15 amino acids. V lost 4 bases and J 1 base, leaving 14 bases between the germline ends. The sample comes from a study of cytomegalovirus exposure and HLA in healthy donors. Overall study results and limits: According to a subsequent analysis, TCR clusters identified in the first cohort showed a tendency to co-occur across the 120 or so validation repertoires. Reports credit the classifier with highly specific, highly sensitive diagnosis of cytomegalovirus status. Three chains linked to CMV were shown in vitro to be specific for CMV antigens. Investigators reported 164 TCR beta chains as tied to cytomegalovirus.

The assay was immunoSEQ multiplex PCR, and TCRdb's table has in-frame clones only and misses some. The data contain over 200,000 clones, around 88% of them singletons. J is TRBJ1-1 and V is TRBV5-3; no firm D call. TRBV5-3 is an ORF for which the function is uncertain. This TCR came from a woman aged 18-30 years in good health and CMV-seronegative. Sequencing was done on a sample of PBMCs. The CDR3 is CARSPQLGANTEAFF. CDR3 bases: TGTGCCAGAAGCCCTCAACTGGGAGCGAACACTGAAGCTTTCTTT.